A single sample is the source of the 7 T cell receptor beta chains below, sequenced in a study of CD8+ T cells in alopecia areata. The authors extracted RNA and reverse transcribed it into cDNA as the sequencing template. Only in-frame clones appear in the TCRdb table, and some are missing; sequencing was by immunoSEQ multiplex PCR. Of 100,000 to 150,000 clones listed, around two fifths are singletons. Sequencing was carried out using CD4+ T cells sorted from blood. The receptors originated from a human donor with alopecia areata.

In its sample, this clone was seen a few times. The chain employs TRBV7-9 and TRBJ2-4, with unresolved D. V was shortened by 1 base and J by 8 bases, with 12 bases between the two germline ends. CDR1 and CDR2 from the germline V gene are SEHNR and FQNEAQ (reference sequence). This CDR3 comprises 14 residues. CDR3 loop: CASSLVMDRDIQYF. In DNA form, the CDR3 reads TGTGCCAGCAGCTTAGTAATGGACCGGGACATTCAGTACTTC.

This sequence joins TRBV15 and TRBJ1-3, with D possibly matching TRBD1 (6 bases). The ends were cut back, 5 bases at V and 3 bases at J, with 8 bases in the middle. CDR1 LNHNV and CDR2 YYDKDF come from the germline V gene (reference sequence). This CDR3 contains 13 residues. The CDR3 reads CATSLQGGNTIYF. Written as DNA, the CDR3 is TGTGCCACCAGCTTACAGGGTGGAAACACCATATATTTT.

This clone was detected a few times. V gene TRBV18 combines with J gene TRBJ2-7; D is ambiguous. Trimming took off 6 bases at V and 3 bases at J, with 9 bases between the two ends. The CDR3 runs 12 residues. Germline V gene data show CDR1 as KGHSH and CDR2 as LQKENI. In DNA form, the CDR3 reads TGTGCCAGCTCCACTTCGAACTACGAGCAGTACTTC. Translated: CASSTSNYEQYF.

This clone was counted a few times. This sequence joins TRBV2 and TRBJ2-5; 8 bases agree with TRBD2. Germline lookup yields CDR1 SNHLY and CDR2 FYNNEI. Unmatched junction bases numbered 13, after V lost 6 bases and J lost 4 bases. The CDR3 runs to 16 residues. The CDR3 protein is CASSPMIGGGGETQYF. The DNA for the CDR3 is TGTGCCAGCAGCCCCATGATCGGGGGGGGCGGAGAGACCCAGTACTTC.

As to this clone: The junction does not match germline at one end; this may be a read error. The chain joins TRBV7-9 to TRBJ2-1, with TRBD2 identical over 8 bases. Germline V gene sequence: CDR1 SEHNR, CDR2 FQNEAQ (reference sequence). This CDR3 is 13 amino acids long. The CDR3 nucleotides read TGTGCCAGCAGCTTAGCTAGCGGGGCGGTTCCAATCTTC. Protein sequence: CASSLASGAVPIF.

This clone was detected only once. J is TRBJ2-2 and V is TRBV2; maybe TRBD1 (5 bases). The germline gives CDR1 SNHLY, CDR2 FYNNEI. CDR3 length equals 15 residues. The V end was cut by 6 bases, the J end by 6 bases, with 17 bases between. The DNA for the CDR3 is TGTGCCAGCAGCATTTACCAGGGTCTCGCCGGGGAGCTGTTTTTT. Its translation is CASSIYQGLAGELFF.

As to this clone: This sample also contains other DNA sequences that code for the same CDR3. The chain uses TRBV30 and TRBJ2-3; no clear D gene. Germline CDR1 is GTSNPN and CDR2 is SVGIG (reference sequence). Between the trimmed V and J ends, which lost 0 bases and 3 bases, there was a span of 1 base. There are 11 residues in the CDR3. The CDR3 DNA follows: TGTGCCTGGAGTGTTACAGATACGCAGTATTTT. Residues: CAWSVTDTQYF.